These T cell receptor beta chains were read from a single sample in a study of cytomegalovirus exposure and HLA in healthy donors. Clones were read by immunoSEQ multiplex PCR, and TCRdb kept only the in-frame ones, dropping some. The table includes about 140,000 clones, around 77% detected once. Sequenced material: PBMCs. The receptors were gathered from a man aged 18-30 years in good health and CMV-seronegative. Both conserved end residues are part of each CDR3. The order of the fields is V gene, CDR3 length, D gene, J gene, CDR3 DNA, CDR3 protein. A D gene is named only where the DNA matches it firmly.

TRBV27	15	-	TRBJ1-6	TGTGCCAGCAGTTTCGGAACAGGGTTTTATTCACCCCTCCACTTT	CASSFGTGFYSPLHF
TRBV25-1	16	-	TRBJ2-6	TGTGCCAGCAGTGAACCGTCAGGGAATGGGGCCAACGTCCTGACTTTC	CASSEPSGNGANVLTF
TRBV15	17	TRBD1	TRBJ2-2	TGTGCCACCAGTTCGGGACAGGGTGCCCGGGTCACCGGGGAGCTGTTTTTT	CATSSGQGARVTGELFF
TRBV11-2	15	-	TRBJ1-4	TGTGCCAGCAGCTTAGGCTCCTCCGGTGGTGAAAAACTGTTTTTT	CASSLGSSGGEKLFF
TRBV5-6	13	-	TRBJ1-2	TGTGCCAGCAGCGGGAGAAGGGCCTATGGCTACACCTTC	CASSGRRAYGYTF
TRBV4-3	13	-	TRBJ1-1	TGCGCCAGCAGCCTGGGAGTGAACACTGAAGCTTTCTTT	CASSLGVNTEAFF
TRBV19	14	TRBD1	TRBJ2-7	TGTGCCAGTAGTATACTCACAGGGGGCGGCGAGCAGTACTTC	CASSILTGGGEQYF
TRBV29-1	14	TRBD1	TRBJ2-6	TGCAGCGTTACAGGGGGCGTTGGGGCCAACGTCCTGACTTTC	CSVTGGVGANVLTF
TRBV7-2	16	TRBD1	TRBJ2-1	TGTGCCAGCAGCCGGGACAGGGGTCGCCCCTACAATGAGCAGTTCTTC	CASSRDRGRPYNEQFF
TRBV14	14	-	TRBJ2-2	TGTGCCAGCGGCCCCCTCGCGAACACCGGGGAGCTGTTTTTT	CASGPLANTGELFF